A selection of T cell receptor beta chains follows, all from one sample in a study of beta chain features in type 1 diabetes. Sequencing used immunoSEQ multiplex PCR; TCRdb keeps in-frame clones, though not all of them. The profile covers roughly 100,000 clones, with 25% to 35% appearing a single time and 0.53% taken by the ten largest. Sequenced material: central memory CD4+ T cells from blood. The receptors originated from a woman aged 18-29 years with type 1 diabetes. CDR3s include the opening cysteine and the closing phenylalanine or tryptophan. The order of the fields is clone size, J gene, V gene, CDR3 protein. Part of the rows lack a size; the others show once, few, many or a class for expanded clones.

size: NA
J: TRBJ1-4
V: TRBV5-4
CDR3: CASSWWTENEKLFF

size: NA
J: TRBJ2-1
V: TRBV18
CDR3: CASSPGLAGGNEQFF

size: few
J: TRBJ1-5
V: TRBV9
CDR3: CASSVDGQGWQPQHF

size: NA
J: TRBJ2-3
V: TRBV7-2
CDR3: CASSLGLATDTQYF

size: NA
J: TRBJ2-7
V: TRBV9
CDR3: CASSPDGSSYEQYF

size: few
J: TRBJ2-2
V: TRBV18
CDR3: CASSFLQVQDTGELFF

size: NA
J: TRBJ2-1
V: TRBV10-3
CDR3: CAISELTSGMFF

size: NA
J: TRBJ2-3
V: TRBV5-6
CDR3: CASSHTDTQYF

size: NA
J: TRBJ2-7
V: TRBV4-3
CDR3: CASSLGTGDEQYF

size: NA
J: TRBJ2-7
V: TRBV5-1
CDR3: CASSTTTGAYGHEQYF

size: NA
J: TRBJ2-5
V: TRBV19
CDR3: CASSMGRAHQETQYF

size: NA
J: TRBJ2-1
V: TRBV18
CDR3: CASSQTSGGIHEQFF